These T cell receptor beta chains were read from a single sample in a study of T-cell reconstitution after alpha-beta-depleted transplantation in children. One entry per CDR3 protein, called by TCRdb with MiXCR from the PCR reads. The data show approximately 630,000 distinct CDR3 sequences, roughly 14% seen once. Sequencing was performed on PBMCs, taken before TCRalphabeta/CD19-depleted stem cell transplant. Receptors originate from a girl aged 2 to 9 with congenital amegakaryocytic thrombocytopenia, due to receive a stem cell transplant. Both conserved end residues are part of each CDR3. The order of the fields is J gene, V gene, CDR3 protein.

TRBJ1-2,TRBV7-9,CASGGGYTF
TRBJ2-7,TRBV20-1,CSAHHRNEQYF
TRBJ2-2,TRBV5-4,CASSPQSSRRSTGELFF
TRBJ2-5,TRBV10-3,CAISARKEETQYF
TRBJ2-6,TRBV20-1,CSADGFARSSGANVLTF
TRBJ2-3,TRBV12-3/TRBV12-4,CASRDGFNTQYF
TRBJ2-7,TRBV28,CASSLPWGRFPYEQYF
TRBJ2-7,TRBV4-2,CASSQDRGRSYEQYF
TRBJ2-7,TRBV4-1,CASSQGANYEQYF
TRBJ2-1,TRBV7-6,CASSWPSGRPSNEQFF
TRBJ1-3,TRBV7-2,CASSLPGQEPFSGNTIYF
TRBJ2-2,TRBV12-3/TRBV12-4,CASSLYLTSGRGGGDTGELFF
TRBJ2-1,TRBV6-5,CASTPGGEQFF
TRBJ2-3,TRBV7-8,CASSSGLAGADTQYF
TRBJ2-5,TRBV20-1,CSAGPTGGQETQYF
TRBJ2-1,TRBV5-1,CASAHWESSYNEQFF
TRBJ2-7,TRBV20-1,CSATDRPPSYEQYF
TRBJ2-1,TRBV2,CASRPSGPYNEQFF
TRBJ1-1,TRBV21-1,CASSTATRAPESNTEAFF
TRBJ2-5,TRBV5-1,CASSFGRAPQETQYF